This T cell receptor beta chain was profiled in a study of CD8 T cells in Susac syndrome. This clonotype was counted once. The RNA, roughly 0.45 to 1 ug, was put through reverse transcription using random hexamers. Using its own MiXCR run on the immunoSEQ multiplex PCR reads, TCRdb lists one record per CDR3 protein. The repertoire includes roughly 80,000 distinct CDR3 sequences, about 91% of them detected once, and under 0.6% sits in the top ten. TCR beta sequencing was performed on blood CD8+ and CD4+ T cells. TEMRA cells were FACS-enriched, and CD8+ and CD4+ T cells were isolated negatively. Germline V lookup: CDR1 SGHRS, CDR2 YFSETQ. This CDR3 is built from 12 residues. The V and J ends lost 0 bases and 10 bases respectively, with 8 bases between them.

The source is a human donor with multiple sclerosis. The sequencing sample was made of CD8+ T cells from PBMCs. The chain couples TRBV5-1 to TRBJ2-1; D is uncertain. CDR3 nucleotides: TGCGCCAGCAGCTTGGATGGGTACGAGCAGTTCTTC. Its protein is CASSLDGYEQFF.